Below, 9 T cell receptor beta chains from the same sample are listed, as sequenced in a study of T-cell memory formation after mild COVID-19. In TCRdb, the 5' RACE reads were re-called with MiXCR into one record per CDR3 protein. The sample consists of about 470,000 distinct CDR3 sequences, about 20% of them appearing once. Material for sequencing was PBMCs or a T cell subset sorted from them (not recorded which). The source of these receptors is an adult woman who had mild COVID-19 (a few samples of this study predate the infection). Cell type and time point are not known.

In this sample, this clonotype turned up a few times. The chain joins TRBV18 to TRBJ2-1; D is unresolved. Per germline, CDR1 KGHSH and CDR2 LQKENI. This CDR3 spans 10 amino acids. V was shortened by 3 bases and J by 8 bases, with 2 bases between the two germline ends. This chain's CDR3 is CASSPDEQFF. The CDR3 DNA sequence: TGTGCCAGCTCACCGGATGAGCAGTTCTTC. The full variable domain, its missing parts supplied by reference TRBV18 and TRBJ2-1, is NAGVMQNPRHLVRRRGQEARLRCSPMKGHSHVYWYRQLPEEGLKFMVYLQKENIIDESGMPKERFSAEFPKEGPSILRIQQVVRGDSAAYFCASSPDEQFFGPGTRLTVL.

This clonotype was seen at least ten times. The V and J genes are TRBV6-1 and TRBJ2-7, with TRBD1 matching over 11 bases. The CDR3 extends over 15 amino acids. Per the germline V gene, CDR1 is MNHNS and CDR2 is SASEGT. V shed 0 bases, J shed 3 bases, and the junction held 1 base outside the gene matches. In DNA form, the CDR3 reads TGTGCCAGCAGTGAAGCCGGGACAGGGGGCTACGAGCAGTACTTC. Translated, it gives CASSEAGTGGYEQYF.

Only a few counts were recorded for this clonotype. The chain combines TRBV28 with TRBJ2-1, with a weak D call TRBD2 (5 bases). From germline, CDR1 is MDHEN and CDR2 SYDVKM. This CDR3 comprises 15 residues. The V and J ends lost 8 bases and 4 bases respectively, with 18 bases between them. The CDR3 DNA reads as TGTGCCAGCTCCTCCTTCAGGCTAGCTTACAATGAGCAGTTCTTC. This sequence encodes CASSSFRLAYNEQFF.

The V call is TRBV5-1, the J call TRBJ1-5, with D hard to call. V dropped 1 base and J dropped 2 bases, with 13 bases sitting between them. The CDR3 runs 16 residues. Germline loops: CDR1 SGHRS, CDR2 YFSETQ. Written as DNA, the CDR3 is TGCGCCAGCAGCTTGACTCCCCTTAGGGGCAATCAGCCCCAGCATTTT. It specifies CASSLTPLRGNQPQHF.

The chain carries TRBV12-3 or TRBV12-4 and TRBJ1-5; maybe TRBD1 (5 bases). V was clipped by 8 bases and J by 6 bases, with 14 bases between them. The CDR3 is 13 amino acids. The chain's CDR3 is CASREGTTQPQHF. The CDR3, as DNA: TGTGCCAGCCGGGAGGGGACCACTCAGCCCCAGCATTTT.

The rearrangement joins TRBV18 to TRBJ2-7; D unclear. The CDR3 extends over 14 amino acids. CDR1 is KGHSH and CDR2 is LQKENI in the germline V gene. With 0 bases removed from V and 6 bases from J, the gap between germline ends came to 12 bases. The CDR3 coding sequence is TGTGCCAGCTCACCACCGACTGGATCGTTCGAGCAGTACTTC. This sequence encodes CASSPPTGSFEQYF. Variable domain in full (rest from reference TRBV18 and TRBJ2-7): NAGVMQNPRHLVRRRGQEARLRCSPMKGHSHVYWYRQLPEEGLKFMVYLQKENIIDESGMPKERFSAEFPKEGPSILRIQQVVRGDSAAYFCASSPPTGSFEQYFGPGTRLTVT.

This clonotype was detected only a few times. V gene TRBV12-3 or TRBV12-4 combines with J gene TRBJ2-1; the D gene is possibly TRBD2 (6 bases). There are 15 residues in the CDR3. V was trimmed by 7 bases and J by 0 bases, leaving 13 bases between them. The DNA for the CDR3 is TGTGCCAGCACCCCGGTGGGGGGCTCCTACAATGAGCAGTTCTTC. It translates to CASTPVGGSYNEQFF.

The chain has TRBV20-1 and TRBJ1-2; 8 bases are shared with TRBD1. CDR3 length equals 16 residues. The V gene's germline CDR1 is DFQATT and CDR2 SNEGSKA (reference sequence). V lost 2 bases, J lost 3 bases, and 11 bases stayed unmatched. The CDR3 DNA reads as TGCAGTGCTAGATTTTATCAGGGGGCGGTGGACTATGGCTACACCTTC. Amino acid sequence: CSARFYQGAVDYGYTF.

The chain combines TRBV20-1 with TRBJ2-1, with D possibly being TRBD1 (5 bases). CDR1 is DFQATT and CDR2 is SNEGSKA in the germline V gene (reference sequence). The CDR3 length is 15 residues. The V and J ends lost 6 bases and 4 bases respectively, with 19 bases between them. CDR3 region: CSARRAQGSYNEQFF. CDR3 DNA: TGCAGTGCAAGACGGGCTCAGGGATCTTACAATGAGCAGTTCTTC.